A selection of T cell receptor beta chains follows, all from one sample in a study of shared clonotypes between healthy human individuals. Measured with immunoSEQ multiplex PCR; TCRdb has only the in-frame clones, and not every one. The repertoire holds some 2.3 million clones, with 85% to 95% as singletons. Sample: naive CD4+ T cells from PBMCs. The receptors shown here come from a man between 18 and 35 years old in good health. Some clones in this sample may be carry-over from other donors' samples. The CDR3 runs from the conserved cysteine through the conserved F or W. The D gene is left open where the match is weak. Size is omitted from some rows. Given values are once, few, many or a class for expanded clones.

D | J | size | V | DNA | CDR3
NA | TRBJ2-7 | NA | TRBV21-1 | TGTGCCAGCAGCAAAGCGCCCAGGGTGGCCCCCCCCTACGAGCAGTACTTC | CASSKAPRVAPPYEQYF
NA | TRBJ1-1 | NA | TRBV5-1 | TGCGCCAGCAGCCCAGGACCGCTCCAGAACACTGAAGCTTTCTTT | CASSPGPLQNTEAFF
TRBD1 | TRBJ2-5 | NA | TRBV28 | TGTGCCAGCATCCAACAGGGGGCACTTGGGACCCAGTACTTC | CASIQQGALGTQYF
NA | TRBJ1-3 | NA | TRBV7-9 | TGTGCCAGCAGCTTAGTAGGCCGAGACTCTGGAAACACCATATATTTT | CASSLVGRDSGNTIYF
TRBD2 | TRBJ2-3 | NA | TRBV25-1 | TGTGCCAGCAGCCCCGGGACTAGCGGGAGGGCAGATACGCAGTATTTT | CASSPGTSGRADTQYF
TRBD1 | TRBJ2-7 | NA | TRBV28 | TGTGCCACGGGGGACGGACAGGGCTACGAGCAGTACTTC | CATGDGQGYEQYF
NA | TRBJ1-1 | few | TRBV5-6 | TGTGCCAGCAGCTTGCGGATCACTGAAGCTTTCTTT | CASSLRITEAFF
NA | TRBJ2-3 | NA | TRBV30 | TGTGCCTGGAGTGTATCTCGTTCAGATACGCAGTATTTT | CAWSVSRSDTQYF
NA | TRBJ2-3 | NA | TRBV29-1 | TGCAGCGTTGTCATAGAACCTAGCATCGATACGCAGTATTTT | CSVVIEPSIDTQYF
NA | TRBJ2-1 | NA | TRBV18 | TGTGCCAGCTCACCATCCAGGTTGGATGAGCAGTTCTTC | CASSPSRLDEQFF
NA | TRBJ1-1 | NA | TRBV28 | TGTGCCAGCCTACGATACGGGCGGACGAACACTGAAGCTTTCTTT | CASLRYGRTNTEAFF
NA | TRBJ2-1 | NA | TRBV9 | TGTGCCAGCAGCGTAGGTGGGGCCCCAGGCAATGAGCAGTTCTTC | CASSVGGAPGNEQFF
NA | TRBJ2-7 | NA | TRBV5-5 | TGTGCCAGCAGCTTGTGGATTAACTACGAGCAGTACTTC | CASSLWINYEQYF
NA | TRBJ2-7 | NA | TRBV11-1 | TGTGCCAGCAGCCCCTATACAGCCTACGAGCAGTACTTC | CASSPYTAYEQYF
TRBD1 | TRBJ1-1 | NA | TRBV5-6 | TGTGCCAGCAGCCCGGACAGGGATCCGGACACTGAAGCTTTCTTT | CASSPDRDPDTEAFF
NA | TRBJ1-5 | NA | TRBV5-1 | TGCGCCAGCAGCTTGGGGCCAGGAGACAGCAATCAGCCCCAGCATTTT | CASSLGPGDSNQPQHF
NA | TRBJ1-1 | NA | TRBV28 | TGTGCCAGCAGTTTACTGGGGGAAAGTGAAGCTTTCTTT | CASSLLGESEAFF
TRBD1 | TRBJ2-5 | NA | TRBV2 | TGTGCCAGAGGGACAGCGGAAGAGACCCAGTACTTC | CARGTAEETQYF
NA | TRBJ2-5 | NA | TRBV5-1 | TGCGCCAGCAGCTTGCAGGGTCTAGAGACCCAGTACTTC | CASSLQGLETQYF
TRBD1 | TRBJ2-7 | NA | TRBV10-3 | TGTGCCATCAGAACCGGGACAGGGGACCACGAGCAGTACTTC | CAIRTGTGDHEQYF
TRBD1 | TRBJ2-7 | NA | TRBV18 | TGTGCCAGCTCAACAGGGGCAAACCTACGAGTATTGCCGACCTTC | CASSTGANLRVLPTF
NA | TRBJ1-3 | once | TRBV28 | TGTGCCAGCAGCTCACAGGGTACGGGAAACACCATATATTTT | CASSSQGTGNTIYF
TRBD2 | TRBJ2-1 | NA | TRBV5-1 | TGCGCCAGCAGCCCTCTAGCGGGAGTTTCCCATGAGCAGTTCTTC | CASSPLAGVSHEQFF
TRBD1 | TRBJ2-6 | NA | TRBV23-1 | TGCGCCAGCAGTCAATCGGAGACAGGGGCCCCCTCTGGGGCCAACGTCCTGACTTTC | CASSQSETGAPSGANVLTF
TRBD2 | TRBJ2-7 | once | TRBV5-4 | TGTGCCAGCAGCTTGGGGCCCGGGCTAGCGGGCCAGTCCTACGAGCAGTACTTC | CASSLGPGLAGQSYEQYF
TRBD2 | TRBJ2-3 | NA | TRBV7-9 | TGTGCCAGCAGCCCGATACTCGCGGGAGGGCCGGAAAGCACAGATACGCAGTATTTT | CASSPILAGGPESTDTQYF
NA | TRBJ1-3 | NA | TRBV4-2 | TGTGCCAGCAGCCGGCCCGGGGCGCAGGAAGGAAACACCATATATTTT | CASSRPGAQEGNTIYF
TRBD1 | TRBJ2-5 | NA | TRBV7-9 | TGTGCCAGCAGCTTATGGGACAGGGGAGAGACCCAGTACTTC | CASSLWDRGETQYF
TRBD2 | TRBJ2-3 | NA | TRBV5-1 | TGCGCCAGCAGCTTACTAGCGGGGGTTAGCACAGATACGCAGTATTTT | CASSLLAGVSTDTQYF
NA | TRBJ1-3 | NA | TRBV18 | TGTGCCAGCTCACCAAGGAGGGGGGGCTCTGGAAACACCATATATTTT | CASSPRRGGSGNTIYF
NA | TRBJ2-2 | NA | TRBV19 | TGTGCCAGTAGTCCACAGGGACAACACCGGGAGCTGTTTTTT | CASSPQGQHRELFF
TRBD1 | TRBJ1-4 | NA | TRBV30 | TGTGCCTGGGGGGGACAGGGCCTCAAAAAACTGTTTTTT | CAWGGQGLKKLFF
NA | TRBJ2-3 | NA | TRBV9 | TGTGCCAGCAGCGTAGTCGAGGACTCCACAGGTACGCAGTATTTT | CASSVVEDSTGTQYF
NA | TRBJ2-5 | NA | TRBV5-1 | TGCGCCAGCAGCCTAGGGACCGGAGGCCAAGAGACCCAGTACTTC | CASSLGTGGQETQYF
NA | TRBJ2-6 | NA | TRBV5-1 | TGCGCCAGCAGCTTGGCCCTGCGAAAGAGCTCTGGGGCCAACGTCCTGACTTTC | CASSLALRKSSGANVLTF
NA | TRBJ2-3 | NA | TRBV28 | TGTGCCAGCAGTCAAGGGGGAAGCGAAGATACGCAGTATTTT | CASSQGGSEDTQYF
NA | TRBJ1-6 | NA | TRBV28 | TGTGCCAGCAGTTTACAGGGCAGCTCACCCCTCCACTTT | CASSLQGSSPLHF
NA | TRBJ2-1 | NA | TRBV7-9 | TGTGCCAGCAGCTTAATTGCGTCCGGCCCTGGAGAGCAGTTCTTC | CASSLIASGPGEQFF
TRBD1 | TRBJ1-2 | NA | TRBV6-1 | TGTGCCAGCAGTGACCTGTCCGGGACAGGGTATGCCTATGGCTACACCTTC | CASSDLSGTGYAYGYTF
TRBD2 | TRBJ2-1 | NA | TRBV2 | TGTGCCAGCAGTGAGTTTGGAGCTAGCGGGATCAATGAGCAGTTCTTC | CASSEFGASGINEQFF
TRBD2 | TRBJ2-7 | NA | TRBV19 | TGTGCCAGTAAGCAGACTAGCGGTTACGAGCAGTACTTC | CASKQTSGYEQYF
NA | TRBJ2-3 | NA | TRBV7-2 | TGTGCCAGCAGCTTACGAGCGGGTGGGAGCACAGATACGCAGTATTTT | CASSLRAGGSTDTQYF
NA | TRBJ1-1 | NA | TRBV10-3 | TGTGCCATCAGTGAGTCGAGGGGGAACACTGAAGCTTTCTTT | CAISESRGNTEAFF
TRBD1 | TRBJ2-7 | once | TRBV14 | TGTGCCAGCAGCCGCCCGGGACAGGGCCCCTACGAGCAGTACTTC | CASSRPGQGPYEQYF
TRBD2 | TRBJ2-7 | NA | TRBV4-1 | TGCGCCAGCAGCCAACAAGGACTAGCGGGTTACGAGCAGTACTTC | CASSQQGLAGYEQYF
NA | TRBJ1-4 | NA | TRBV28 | TGTGCCAGCAGTTTAGATTCCCGGGGCCCTGCAACTAATGAAAAACTGTTTTTT | CASSLDSRGPATNEKLFF
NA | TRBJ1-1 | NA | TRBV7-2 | TGTGCCAGCAGACCTATCACGACAGTGAACACTGAAGCTTTCTTT | CASRPITTVNTEAFF
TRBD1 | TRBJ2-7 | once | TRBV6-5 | TGTGCCAGCAGGTGGTCGTACAGGGGGGACTACGAGCAGTACTTC | CASRWSYRGDYEQYF
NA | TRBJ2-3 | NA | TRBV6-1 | TGTGCCAGCAACGTCCCGGGACTGCAGTATTTT | CASNVPGLQYF
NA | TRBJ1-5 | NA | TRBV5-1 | TGCGCCAGCAGCTTGGAGGACTCCTACCAGCCCCAGCATTTT | CASSLEDSYQPQHF
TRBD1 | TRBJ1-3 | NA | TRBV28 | TGTGCCAGCAGTTTCGACAGGGGGGACTCAGGAAACACCATATATTTT | CASSFDRGDSGNTIYF
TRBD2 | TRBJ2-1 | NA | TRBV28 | TGTGCCAGCAGACGTGGACTAGTCCCTAACAATGAGCAGTTCTTC | CASRRGLVPNNEQFF
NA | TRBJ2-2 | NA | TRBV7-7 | TGTGCCAGCAGCTTAGGCGGGATGGCTGGGGAGCTGTTTTTT | CASSLGGMAGELFF
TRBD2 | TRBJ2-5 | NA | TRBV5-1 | TGCGCCAGCAGCTTGGGTCCTAGCGGGAGCGGAGAGACCCAGTACTTC | CASSLGPSGSGETQYF
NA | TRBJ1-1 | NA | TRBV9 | TGTGCCAGCAGCGTAGGGGGCACTGAAGCTTTCTTT | CASSVGGTEAFF
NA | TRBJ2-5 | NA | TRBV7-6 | TGTGCCAGCAGCTTAGAGGGTCGATCGCGGACCCAGTACTTC | CASSLEGRSRTQYF
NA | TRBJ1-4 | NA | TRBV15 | TGTGCCACCAGCAGAGATCAATTTGGAGGGACTAATGAAAAACTGTTTTTT | CATSRDQFGGTNEKLFF
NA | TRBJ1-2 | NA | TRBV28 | TGTGCCAGCAGTCCTGACAGCTATGGCTACACCTTC | CASSPDSYGYTF
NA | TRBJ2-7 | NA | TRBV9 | TGTGCCAGCAGCGTAGCTAGTGCTAGCGTGGCTTCCGAGCAGTACTTC | CASSVASASVASEQYF